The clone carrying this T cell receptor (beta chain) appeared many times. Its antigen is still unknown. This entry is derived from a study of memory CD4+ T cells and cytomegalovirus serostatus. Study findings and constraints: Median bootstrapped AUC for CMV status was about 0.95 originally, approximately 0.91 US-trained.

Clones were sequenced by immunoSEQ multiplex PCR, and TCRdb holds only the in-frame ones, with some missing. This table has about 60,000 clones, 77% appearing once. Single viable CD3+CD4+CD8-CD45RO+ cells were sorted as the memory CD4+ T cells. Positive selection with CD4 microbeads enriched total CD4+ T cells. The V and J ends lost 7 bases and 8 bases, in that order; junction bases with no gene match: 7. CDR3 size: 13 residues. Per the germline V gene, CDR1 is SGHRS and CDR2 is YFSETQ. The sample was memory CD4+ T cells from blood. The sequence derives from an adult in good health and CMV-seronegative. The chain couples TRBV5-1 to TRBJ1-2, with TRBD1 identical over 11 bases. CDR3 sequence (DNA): TGCGCCAGCGGACAGGGGGCCGGTGGAGGCTACACCTTC. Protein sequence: CASGQGAGGGYTF.